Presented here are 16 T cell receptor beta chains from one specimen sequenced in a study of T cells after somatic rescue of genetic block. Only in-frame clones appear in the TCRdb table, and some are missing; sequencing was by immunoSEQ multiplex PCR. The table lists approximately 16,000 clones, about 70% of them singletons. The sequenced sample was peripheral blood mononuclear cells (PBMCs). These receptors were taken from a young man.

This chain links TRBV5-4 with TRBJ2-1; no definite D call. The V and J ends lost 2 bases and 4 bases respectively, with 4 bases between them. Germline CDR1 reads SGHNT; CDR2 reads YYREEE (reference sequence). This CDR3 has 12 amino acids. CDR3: CASSFPYNEQFF. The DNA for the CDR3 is TGTGCCAGCAGCTTTCCATACAATGAGCAGTTCTTC. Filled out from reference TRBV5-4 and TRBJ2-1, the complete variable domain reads ETGVTQSPTHLIKTRGQQVTLRCSSQSGHNTVSWYQQALGQGPQFIFQYYREEENGRGNFPPRFSGLQFPNYSSELNVNALELDDSALYLCASSFPYNEQFFGPGTRLTVL.

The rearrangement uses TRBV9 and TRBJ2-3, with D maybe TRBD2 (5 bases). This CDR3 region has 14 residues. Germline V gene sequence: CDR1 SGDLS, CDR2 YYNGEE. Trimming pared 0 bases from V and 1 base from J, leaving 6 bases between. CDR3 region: CASSVERGTDTQYF. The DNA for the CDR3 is TGTGCCAGCAGCGTAGAGAGGGGCACAGATACGCAGTATTTT.

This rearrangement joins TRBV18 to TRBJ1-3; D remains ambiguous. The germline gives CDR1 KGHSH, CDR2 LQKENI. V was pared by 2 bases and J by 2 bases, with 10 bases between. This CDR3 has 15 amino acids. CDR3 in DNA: TGTGCCAGCTCACCATCAGAACTGACTGGAAACACCATATATTTT. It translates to CASSPSELTGNTIYF.

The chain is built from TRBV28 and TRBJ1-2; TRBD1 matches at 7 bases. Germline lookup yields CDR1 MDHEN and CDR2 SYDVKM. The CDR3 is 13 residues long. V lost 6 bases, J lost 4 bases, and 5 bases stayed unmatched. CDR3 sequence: CASRSTGLYGYTF. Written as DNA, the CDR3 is TGTGCCAGCAGATCGACAGGGCTCTATGGCTACACCTTC.

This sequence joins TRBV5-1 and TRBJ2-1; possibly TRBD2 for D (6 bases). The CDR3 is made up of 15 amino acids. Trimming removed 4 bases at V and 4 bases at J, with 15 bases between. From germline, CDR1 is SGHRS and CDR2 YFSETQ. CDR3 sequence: CASSPRDSRYNEQFF. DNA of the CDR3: TGCGCCAGCAGCCCCCGGGACTCCAGATACAATGAGCAGTTCTTC.

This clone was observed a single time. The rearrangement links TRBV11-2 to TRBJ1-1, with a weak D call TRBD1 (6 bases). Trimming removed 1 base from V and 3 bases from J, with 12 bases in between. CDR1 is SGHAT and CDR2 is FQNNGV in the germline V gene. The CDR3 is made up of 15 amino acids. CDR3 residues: CASSLGRPGDTEAFF. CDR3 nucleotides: TGTGCCAGCAGCTTAGGAAGGCCAGGGGACACTGAAGCTTTCTTT.

The CDR3 reads CASSSGLLAFQETQYF. The CDR3, as DNA: TGTGCCAGCAGCTCCGGACTCCTTGCCTTCCAAGAGACCCAGTACTTC. This chain uses TRBV5-4 with TRBJ2-5; tentatively, D is TRBD2 (5 bases). The CDR3 consists of 16 residues. Germline CDR1 is SGHNT and CDR2 is YYREEE (reference sequence). Trimming removed 3 bases at V and 1 base at J, with 16 bases between. The full variable domain, completed using reference TRBV5-4 and TRBJ2-5, is ETGVTQSPTHLIKTRGQQVTLRCSSQSGHNTVSWYQQALGQGPQFIFQYYREEENGRGNFPPRFSGLQFPNYSSELNVNALELDDSALYLCASSSGLLAFQETQYFGPGTRLLVL.

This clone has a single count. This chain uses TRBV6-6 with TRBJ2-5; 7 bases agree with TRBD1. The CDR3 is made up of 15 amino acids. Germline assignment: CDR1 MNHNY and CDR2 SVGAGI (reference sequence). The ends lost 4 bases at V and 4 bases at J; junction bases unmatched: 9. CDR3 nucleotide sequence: TGTGCCAGCAGTTCCTTCGAGGGGGCCCGAGAGACCCAGTACTTC. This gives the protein CASSSFEGARETQYF.

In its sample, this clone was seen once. The CDR3 coding sequence is TGTGCCAGTAGTAGGGAGGCTCAGGGGCGGCGGTATGGCTACACCTTC. This sequence encodes CASSREAQGRRYGYTF. J is TRBJ1-2 and V is TRBV19; D possibly corresponds to TRBD1 (6 bases). V lost 4 bases and J lost 5, with 20 bases in between. Germline values: CDR1 LNHDA, CDR2 SQIVND (reference sequence). The CDR3 consists of 16 residues.

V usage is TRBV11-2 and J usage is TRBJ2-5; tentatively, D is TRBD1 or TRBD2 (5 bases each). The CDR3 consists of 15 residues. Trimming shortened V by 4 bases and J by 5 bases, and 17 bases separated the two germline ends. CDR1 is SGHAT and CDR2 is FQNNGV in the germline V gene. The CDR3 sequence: CASSSTGPPRETQYF. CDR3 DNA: TGTGCCAGCAGCTCCACGGGACCGCCGAGGGAGACCCAGTACTTC.

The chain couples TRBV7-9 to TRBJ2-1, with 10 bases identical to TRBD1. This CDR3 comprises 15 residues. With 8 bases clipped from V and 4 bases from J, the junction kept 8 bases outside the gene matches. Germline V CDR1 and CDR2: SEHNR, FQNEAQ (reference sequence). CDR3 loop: CASLYGTGAYNEQFF. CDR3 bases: TGTGCCAGCCTTTATGGGACAGGGGCTTACAATGAGCAGTTCTTC.

The CDR3 loop is CASSFPSGGPWNEQFF. The CDR3 nucleotides read TGTGCCAGCAGCTTCCCCAGCGGGGGGCCGTGGAATGAGCAGTTCTTC. The V call is TRBV5-6, the J call TRBJ2-1, with 9 bases matching TRBD2. Germline CDR1 reads SGHDT; CDR2 reads YYEEEE. V lost 2 bases, J lost 7 bases, and 10 bases stayed unmatched. The CDR3 totals 16 residues.

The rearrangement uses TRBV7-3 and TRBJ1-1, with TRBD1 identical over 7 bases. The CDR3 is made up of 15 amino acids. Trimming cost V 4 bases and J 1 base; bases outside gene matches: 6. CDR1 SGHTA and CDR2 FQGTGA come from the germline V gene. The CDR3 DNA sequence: TGTGCCAGCAGCTCCCAGGGGGGAGGGAACACTGAAGCTTTCTTT. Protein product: CASSSQGGGNTEAFF. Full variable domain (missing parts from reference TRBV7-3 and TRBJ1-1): GAGVSQTPSNKVTEKGKYVELRCDPISGHTALYWYRQSLGQGPEFLIYFQGTGAADDSGLPNDRFFAVRPEGSVSTLKIQRTERGDSAVYLCASSSQGGGNTEAFFGQGTRLTVV.

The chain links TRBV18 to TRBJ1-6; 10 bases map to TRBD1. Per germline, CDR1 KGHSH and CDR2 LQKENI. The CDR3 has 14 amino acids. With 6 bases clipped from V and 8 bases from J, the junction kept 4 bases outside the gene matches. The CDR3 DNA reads TGTGCCAGCTCCCGGGACAGGGGTGATTCACCCCTCCACTTT. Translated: CASSRDRGDSPLHF.

The CDR3 protein is CASSLFTEAFF. The CDR3 DNA reads TGTGCCAGCAGCTTATTTACTGAAGCTTTCTTT. The rearrangement links TRBV7-2 to TRBJ1-1; D unclear. The CDR3 runs 11 residues. Germline V gene sequence: CDR1 SGHTA, CDR2 FQGNSA. V lost 2 bases, J lost 5 bases, and 3 bases lay in between.

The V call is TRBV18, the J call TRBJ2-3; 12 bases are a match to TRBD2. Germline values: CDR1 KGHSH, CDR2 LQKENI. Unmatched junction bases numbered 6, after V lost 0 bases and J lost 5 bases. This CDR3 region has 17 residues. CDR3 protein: CASSPPNLAGGRDTQYF. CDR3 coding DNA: TGTGCCAGCTCACCACCGAATCTAGCGGGAGGGAGAGATACGCAGTATTTT. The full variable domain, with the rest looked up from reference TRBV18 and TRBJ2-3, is NAGVMQNPRHLVRRRGQEARLRCSPMKGHSHVYWYRQLPEEGLKFMVYLQKENIIDESGMPKERFSAEFPKEGPSILRIQQVVRGDSAAYFCASSPPNLAGGRDTQYFGPGTRLTVL.